The clone carrying this T cell receptor beta chain has at least ten counts. The data were obtained in a study of T cells after yellow fever vaccination. UMIs and a universal primer site were added when TCR cDNA was made by 5'RACE template switching. TCRdb ran MiXCR on the 5' RACE reads and lists one entry per CDR3 protein. The sample has around 120,000 distinct CDR3 sequences; 6.5% to 9% are singletons. Germline assignment: CDR1 SEHNR and CDR2 FQNEAQ (reference sequence). This CDR3 contains 14 residues. The V gene lost 1 base and the J gene lost 5 bases, with 11 bases spanning the gap. The rearrangement joins TRBV7-9 to TRBJ2-5; D gene uncertain. This TCR was recovered from a man aged 18 to 29 who received the YFV17D yellow fever vaccine. Source: CD4+ T cells sorted from PBMCs, taken roughly 45 days after the first yellow fever vaccination. For the CDR3, the DNA is TGTGCCAGCAGCTTAGGGGGTATCGAGGAGACCCAGTACTTC. Translation: CASSLGGIEETQYF.